Presented here are 5 T cell receptor beta chains from one specimen sequenced in a study of T cell changes during pregnancy in multiple sclerosis. Sequencing was performed with immunoSEQ multiplex PCR; in TCRdb, only in-frame clones are kept and a portion is missing. The repertoire consists of around 100,000 clones, with about 90% occurring once and the leading ten covering about 0.93%. The sample in question was peripheral blood, obtained after pregnancy. These receptors came from a female donor with multiple sclerosis, enrolled in a pregnancy study.

This clone was picked up a small number of times. The chain couples TRBV19 to TRBJ1-6, with TRBD1 identical over 10 bases. Germline values: CDR1 LNHDA, CDR2 SQIVND (reference sequence). The CDR3 totals 14 residues. V trimming: 6 bases; J trimming: 9 bases; junction bases outside the gene matches: 5. The CDR3 nucleotides read TGTGCCAGTAGGACAGGGGGCAAAGGTTCACCCCTCCACTTT. Its translation is CASRTGGKGSPLHF.

This CDR3 reads CASSLEGLAENTIYF. In nucleotides, the CDR3 is TGCGCCAGCAGCTTGGAGGGGCTAGCGGAAAACACCATATATTTT. The V call is TRBV5-1, the J call TRBJ1-3; a possible D gene is TRBD1 (5 bases). The CDR3 contains 15 residues. Between the trimmed V and J ends, which lost 0 bases and 6 bases, there was a span of 13 bases. Germline V gene lookup returns CDR1 SGHRS and CDR2 YFSETQ.

The rearrangement links TRBV5-1 to TRBJ1-1, with TRBD1 matching over 10 bases. The germline CDR1 and CDR2 sequences are SGHRS and YFSETQ. V shed 3 bases and J 3 bases; nucleotides not matched to a gene: 5. This CDR3 is 15 amino acids long. The CDR3 DNA is TGCGCCAGCAGCTACCGACAGGGGGCACACACTGAAGCTTTCTTT. Encoded protein: CASSYRQGAHTEAFF.

V is TRBV7-8 and J is TRBJ1-5; the D is unclear. The V gene lost 0 bases and the J gene lost 9 bases, with 9 bases spanning the gap. CDR1 is SGHVS and CDR2 is FQNEAQ in the germline V gene. The CDR3 contains 13 residues. The CDR3 DNA follows: TGTGCCAGCAGCTTAGCGGCTGATCGGCCCCAGCATTTT. It specifies CASSLAADRPQHF.

V and J are TRBV7-8 and TRBJ2-1; D gene unclear. Germline CDR1 and CDR2: SGHVS and FQNEAQ. This CDR3 is 13 amino acids long. The ends were cut back, 5 bases at V and 5 bases at J, with 10 bases in the middle. DNA for the CDR3: TGTGCCAGCAGCCCACTTACGGACAATGAGCAGTTCTTC. Its translation is CASSPLTDNEQFF.